This T cell receptor beta chain is from a study of T cell responses to AZD1222 COVID-19 vaccine. Findings and caveats of the study: Baseline serology detected seropositivity in only six AZD1222 recipients. Donors were chiefly white British, with a greater number of females, and clonal diversity was perhaps underestimated.

This clone was observed a single time. Its cognate antigen is unknown. The table came from immunoSEQ multiplex PCR; TCRdb's copy has only in-frame clones and leaves some out. Of some 100,000 clones in the sample, approximately 91% were seen once. The sequences come from peripheral blood, collected on day 0 of MenACWY control vaccination. The receptor was isolated from an adult in good health.

The CDR3 coding sequence is TGTGCCAGCTCAATCAGGGGGCATGGGATCGGGGAGCTGTTTTTT. The encoded protein is CASSIRGHGIGELFF. The rearrangement uses TRBV2 and TRBJ2-2; TRBD1 matches at 8 bases. After removal of 8 bases from V and 7 bases from J, the junction contained 12 bases not matched to a gene. Looked up from germline, CDR1 is SNHLY and CDR2 is FYNNEI. There are 15 residues in the CDR3.